This T cell receptor beta chain derives from a study of OX40 agonist ivuxolimab in advanced cancers. With regard to the full study: Ivuxolimab was an agonistic, fully human IgG2 monoclonal antibody directed against OX40 (CD134), a costimulatory receptor. The monotherapy dose-escalation portion (N = 52 patients) of the phase I ivuxolimab trial is reported in the paper. Peripheral TCRbeta sequencing aimed to test whether ivuxolimab altered TCR sequence diversity and caused clonal T-cell expansion. Patients were allowed to have had prior anti-PD-1, anti-PD-L1 or anti-CTLA-4 therapy, and 40% of the dose-escalation patients had previously received checkpoint inhibitors. Intravenous ivuxolimab was administered to patients every 2 weeks at six dose levels: 0.01, 0.1, 0.3, 1.5, 3 and 10 mg/kg. In the dose-escalation cohort, 70% to 85% of patients were male, and the mean age was 60 years with a range of roughly 23 to 79. Partial responses occurred in three dose-escalation patients, of whom one had hepatocellular carcinoma and two had cutaneous melanoma. Of the approximately 54 dose-escalation patients, hepatocellular carcinoma was present in about 20, melanoma in around 15, renal cell carcinoma in 9 and head and neck cancer in 9. Beyond this particular receptor, the publication reports: On average, CD8+ T cells showed more expanded clones than CD4+ T cells after ivuxolimab. Low levels of normalized T-cell clonal expansion were also seen in some patients who did not respond. Antigen specificity was not determined for the clonally expanded peripheral T cells. At doses from 0.1 to 3.0 mg/kg, clonal expansion was seen in both CD4+ and CD8+ blood T cells between baseline and week 6. Partial responders in the 0.1-3.0 mg/kg groups had among the lowest normalized peripheral clonal expansion, especially among CD8+ T cells.

This clone was recorded a few times. Its cognate antigen has yet to be identified. Base-call qualities are not available, and no considerably larger clone is one nucleotide away. Genomic DNA was isolated from the sorted cells so that the TCRbeta CDR3 region could be sequenced. The immunoSEQ Assay was used to sequence the TCRbeta CDR3 regions. As stored in TCRdb, this immuneACCESS dataset retains in-frame rearrangements with V and J assigned. A fraction of the clones does not appear; measured against another copy, unresolved V genes explain less than half of the discrepancy, and the remainder lacks a known reason. The table for this sample lists some 75,000 clones; 65% to 90% of them were counted only once. The ten most abundant clones make up less than 4% of the sample. The CDR3 runs 11 residues from the cysteine to the phenylalanine. Left in the record is the CDR3 DNA by itself, 33 bases read in frame from the first base. Trimming costs V 4 bases and J 6 bases, and their ends lie 7 bases apart. The germline V gene supplies CDR1 ENHRY and CDR2 SYGVKD.

Patients with autoimmune disease history or receiving systemic immunosuppression were excluded from the trial. Peripheral blood for TCR sequencing was drawn from every dose cohort at baseline, at cycle 4 day 1 and at cycle 7 day 1. The samples were taken from a phase I, first-in-human, multicenter, open-label dose-escalation trial of ivuxolimab. Adults with locally advanced or metastatic head and neck squamous cell, hepatocellular, melanoma or renal cell carcinoma were enrolled in the trial. CD4+ and CD8+ T cells were sorted separately from peripheral blood before TCR sequencing. Sequencing was performed on CD4+ or CD8+ T cells sorted from blood, taken in a trial of the OX40 agonist ivuxolimab. The chain uses TRBV10-3 and TRBJ2-7; a tentative D call is TRBD2 (6 bases match). The TCR sequence derives from an adult with an advanced solid tumor such as melanoma, head and neck, liver or kidney cancer. The nucleotide sequence reads as follows: TGTGCCATCAGTGGTAGCGGCGAGCAGTACTTC. Its protein product is CAISGSGEQYF.